Listed here are 26 T cell receptor beta chains from one sample, sequenced in a study of Graves' ophthalmopathy and Graves' hyperthyroidism. RNA transcripts were the template, and TCR beta CDR3 regions were amplified from them. Second-round multiplex PCR came after first-round RT-PCR with HTBI primers. TCRdb fed the multiplex PCR reads into MiXCR, producing one record per CDR3 protein. The repertoire includes roughly 700,000 distinct CDR3 sequences, roughly 41% of them detected once, and roughly 46% sits in the top ten. Sequenced sample: peripheral blood. Receptors were obtained from an adult man with Graves' ophthalmopathy.

This clonotype has just a few counts. The chain combines TRBV20-1 with TRBJ2-5; 8 positions match TRBD1. Germline CDR1 is DFQATT and CDR2 is SNEGSKA (reference sequence). The CDR3 runs 14 residues. V gave up 3 bases and J gave up 4 bases; unmatched junction bases: 7. The CDR3 bases are TGCAGTGCTAGGGAAAGGACAGGGCGAGAGACCCAGTACTTC. As protein: CSARERTGRETQYF.

CDR3 sequence reads: CASSLSHRGYNSPLHF. CDR3 coding DNA: TGTGCCAGCAGCTTATCCCACAGGGGTTATAATTCACCCCTCCACTTT. The chain joins TRBV7-8 to TRBJ1-6; TRBD1 aligns across 7 bases. This CDR3 spans 16 amino acids. The germline CDR1 and CDR2 sequences are SGHVS and FQNEAQ. Germline trimming cut 2 bases from V and 4 bases from J; bases unmatched to any gene: 5.

About this clonotype: This may be a read error, as it is one base from a much larger clone. The J gene is TRBJ2-7, the V gene TRBV2; D uncertain. Trimming shortened V by 7 bases and J by 5 bases, and 12 bases separated the two germline ends. Germline CDR1 SNHLY, CDR2 FYNNEI. CDR3 size: 12 residues. This CDR3 reads CASMATFNEQYF. The CDR3 coding sequence is TGTGCCAGCATGGCGACCTTCAACGAGCAGTACTTC.

Points on this clonotype: Being one base from a much bigger clone, this may be a read error. The gene calls are TRBV10-3 and TRBJ2-5, with D perhaps matching TRBD1 or TRBD2 (5 bases each). The CDR3 runs to 15 residues. CDR1 and CDR2 (germline): ENHRY, SYGVKD. The CDR3 loop reads CAINRDPLRQGTQYF. CDR3 in DNA: TGTGCCATAAACCGGGACCCTTTGAGACAAGGGACCCAGTACTTC.

In its sample, this clonotype was seen many times. The V call is TRBV15, the J call TRBJ2-2; maybe TRBD2 (5 bases). From germline, CDR1 is LNHNV and CDR2 YYDKDF (reference sequence). This CDR3 contains 14 residues. Trimming left V 5 bases short and J 7 bases short, with 14 bases between. CDR3 in amino acids: CATSPFVRGGELFF. In DNA form, the CDR3 reads TGTGCCACCAGCCCTTTCGTACGGGGCGGGGAGCTGTTTTTT.

CDR3 amino acids: CASSLAPEQGSGNTIYF. The DNA of the CDR3 is TGTGCCAGCAGCTTAGCGCCGGAACAGGGTTCTGGAAACACCATATATTTT. This rearrangement joins TRBV7-9 to TRBJ1-3; TRBD1 might be the D (6 bases). Germline CDR1 reads SEHNR; CDR2 reads FQNEAQ (reference sequence). The CDR3 covers 17 residues. V was clipped by 0 bases and J by 1 base, with 13 bases between them.

This rearrangement joins TRBV6-6 to TRBJ2-3, with 7 bases aligning to TRBD2. Germline lookup yields CDR1 MNHNY and CDR2 SVGAGI (reference sequence). The CDR3 is 13 amino acids. V was clipped by 6 bases and J by 6 bases; unmatched bases: 6. CDR3 amino acids: CASSASGADTQYF. The CDR3 coding sequence is TGTGCCAGCAGCGCAAGCGGGGCCGATACGCAGTATTTT.

J is TRBJ1-6 and V is TRBV9; D is unresolved. Per the germline V gene, CDR1 is SGDLS and CDR2 is YYNGEE. The CDR3 length is 13 residues. V gave up 4 bases and J gave up 7 bases, with 9 bases separating them. CDR3 nucleotide sequence: TGTGCCAGCAGCCAGCGTAACAATTCACCCCTCCACTTT. Protein product: CASSQRNNSPLHF.

Comment on this clonotype: At one of its ends the junction is not consistent with the germline gene, which may arise from a read error. This chain joins TRBV20-1 and TRBJ2-7, with TRBD1 as a possible D gene (6 bases). Germline V gene sequence: CDR1 DFQATT, CDR2 SNEGSKA (reference sequence). The CDR3 runs to 15 residues. The CDR3 nucleotides are TGCAGTGCTACCTCGGGACACCTGTCCTCCTACGAGCGGTACTTC. This sequence encodes CSATSGHLSSYERYF.

This clonotype was seen many times. The chain couples TRBV7-2 to TRBJ1-5; D is unresolved. Germline V CDR1 and CDR2: SGHTA, FQGNSA. This CDR3 region has 15 residues. Trimming removed 3 bases from V and 2 bases from J, with 11 bases in between. The DNA of the CDR3 is TGTGCCAGCAGCTTGTATATGGAGGGCAATCAGCCCCAGCATTTT. Translated: CASSLYMEGNQPQHF.

Notes on this clonotype: Germline is not matched at one junction end, which may reflect a read error. This chain joins TRBV5-6 and TRBJ2-7; D may be TRBD1 or TRBD2 (6 bases each). The CDR3 spans 11 residues. Per the germline V gene, CDR1 is SGHDT and CDR2 is YYEEEE. Here the CDR3 reads CASSLAAGEEF. In nucleotides, the CDR3 is TGTGCCAGCAGCTTGGCGGCAGGGGAGGAATTC.

The chain couples TRBV20-1 to TRBJ1-1, with a tentative D call TRBD1 (5 bases). From germline, CDR1 is DFQATT and CDR2 SNEGSKA (reference sequence). The CDR3 extends over 14 amino acids. V lost 4 bases and J lost 0, with 12 bases in between. CDR3 region: CSAKVTGMNTEAFF. CDR3 DNA sequence: TGCAGTGCTAAGGTCACAGGTATGAACACTGAAGCTTTCTTT.

This clonotype was observed a handful of times. The chain employs TRBV7-8 and TRBJ1-6; D unresolved. This CDR3 spans 15 amino acids. The V gene's germline CDR1 is SGHVS and CDR2 FQNEAQ. V was pared by 1 base and J by 10 bases, with 14 bases between. The CDR3 spells CASSLVGRSGSPLHF. CDR3 nucleotides: TGTGCCAGCAGCTTAGTCGGCAGGTCGGGGTCACCCCTCCACTTT.

In its sample, this clonotype was seen a few times. This chain connects TRBV2 to TRBJ2-3, with D maybe TRBD1 (6 bases). The CDR3 extends over 15 amino acids. Trimming cost V 4 bases and J 4 bases, with 15 bases left between them. Germline CDR1 and CDR2: SNHLY and FYNNEI. CDR3 DNA sequence: TGTGCCAGCAGTGCGATACAGGGTTATGCAGATACGCAGTATTTT. Translated, it gives CASSAIQGYADTQYF. The whole variable domain, remainder taken from reference TRBV2 and TRBJ2-3, is EPEVTQTPSHQVTQMGQEVILRCVPISNHLYFYWYRQILGQKVEFLVSFYNNEISEKSEIFDDQFSVERPDGSNFTLKIRSTKLEDSAMYFCASSAIQGYADTQYFGPGTRLTVL.

This clonotype has just a few counts. The chain joins TRBV2 to TRBJ2-7; a weak D match, TRBD2 (5 bases). Germline loops: CDR1 SNHLY, CDR2 FYNNEI. CDR3 length: 14 amino acids. V lost 6 bases, J lost 4 bases, and 16 bases lay in between. The CDR3 region has the DNA TGTGCCAGCAGCCACGGGGATCGAGGGTACGAGCAGTACTTC. It codes for CASSHGDRGYEQYF.

The chain couples TRBV11-2 to TRBJ1-3, with D tentatively TRBD1 (6 bases). V was cut by 3 bases and J by 1 base, with 13 bases left in between. This CDR3 has 16 residues. Germline V CDR1 and CDR2: SGHAT, FQNNGV. CDR3 loop: CASSLAWGASGNTIYF. In DNA, the CDR3 is TGTGCCAGCAGCTTGGCGTGGGGGGCATCTGGAAACACCATATATTTT.

The table lists this clonotype with a count of one. The chain carries TRBV2 and TRBJ1-4; D gene uncertain. Trimming took 3 bases from V and 8 from J, leaving 10 bases between them. The CDR3 has 13 amino acids. Germline assignment: CDR1 SNHLY and CDR2 FYNNEI. CDR3 in amino acids: CASSDPPGEKLFF. In DNA, the CDR3 is TGTGCCAGCAGTGACCCCCCGGGGGAAAAACTGTTTTTT.

The sample holds one count of this clonotype. The CDR3, as DNA: TGTGCCAGCAGTCACCAAAGAACAGGGGGCGCTTACGGCTACACCTTC. Its translation: CASSHQRTGGAYGYTF. V usage is TRBV6-1 and J usage is TRBJ1-2; 9 bases line up with TRBD1. V dropped 5 bases and J dropped 8; count of bases not matched to a gene: 15. The CDR3 contains 16 residues. From germline, CDR1 is MNHNS and CDR2 SASEGT.

This clonotype has at least ten counts. V usage is TRBV7-9 and J usage is TRBJ1-1; a weak D match, TRBD1 (5 bases). CDR1 SEHNR and CDR2 FQNEAQ come from the germline V gene (reference sequence). The V and J ends lost 5 bases and 3 bases respectively, with 10 bases between them. The CDR3 sequence is 13 residues long. CDR3: CASSLTDYTEAFF. Here the CDR3 DNA reads TGTGCCAGCAGCCTGACAGATTACACTGAAGCTTTCTTT.

J is TRBJ1-2 and V is TRBV7-9, with 10 bases lining up with TRBD1. This CDR3 region has 17 residues. J lost 4 bases, V lost 5 bases, and 13 bases had no gene match. CDR1 and CDR2 (germline): SEHNR, FQNEAQ (reference sequence). The CDR3 loop is CASSQDRGTGAGYGYTF. CDR3 sequence (DNA): TGTGCCAGCAGCCAAGATCGGGGGACAGGGGCTGGCTATGGCTACACCTTC.

V gene TRBV20-1 combines with J gene TRBJ1-5; no firm D call. With 5 bases removed from V and 1 base from J, the gap between germline ends came to 24 bases. The germline V gene has CDR1 DFQATT and CDR2 SNEGSKA (reference sequence). The CDR3 covers 18 residues. CDR3 nucleotide sequence: TGCAGTGCTCTGCACAAGGGTGGCTCCTTAAGGAGCAATCAGCCCCAGCATTTT. It encodes CSALHKGGSLRSNQPQHF.

This clonotype has only a few counts. The chain employs TRBV7-9 and TRBJ2-5, with 7 bases matching TRBD1. CDR3 length: 15 amino acids. Trimming cost V 6 bases and J 2 bases; bases outside gene matches: 9. CDR1 and CDR2 from the germline V gene are SEHNR and FQNEAQ (reference sequence). CDR3: CASSSTTGVQETQYF. In DNA, the CDR3 is TGTGCCAGCAGTTCTACCACAGGGGTGCAAGAGACCCAGTACTTC.

This clonotype has only a few counts. This chain links TRBV6-1 with TRBJ1-2, with a weak D call TRBD1 (6 bases). Germline lookup yields CDR1 MNHNS and CDR2 SASEGT. The length of the CDR3 is 14 residues. Trimming removed 5 bases from V and 1 base from J, with 11 bases in between. This chain's CDR3 is CASSPTGLNYGYTF. CDR3 nucleotides: TGTGCCAGCAGTCCGACAGGCCTTAACTATGGCTACACCTTC.

This clonotype was detected only once. The conserved phenylalanine or tryptophan normally closing the CDR3 is absent here, so this likely arose from a read error. This chain connects TRBV24-1 to TRBJ2-5; unclear D gene. Germline CDR1 is KGHDR and CDR2 is SFDVKD. CDR3 size: 12 residues. Between the trimmed V and J ends, which lost 3 bases and 5 bases, there was a span of 6 bases. The CDR3 sequence is CATSDIRETQYL. The CDR3 DNA is TGTGCCACCAGTGATATTAGGGAGACCCAGTACCTC.

Of note for this clonotype: A much larger clone lies one base from this, so it may be a read error. The rearrangement joins TRBV7-2 to TRBJ1-6; D not certain. Germline CDR1 is SGHTA and CDR2 is FQGNSA. V lost 5 bases and J lost 10, with 18 bases in between. The CDR3 totals 15 residues. The CDR3 DNA reads as TGTGCCAGCAGCCCCGACAAGCCGCTGCTATCACCCCTCCACTTT. Translating gives CASSPDKPLLSPLHF.

This rearrangement joins TRBV6-4 to TRBJ1-5, with a possible D match to TRBD1 (6 bases). V lost 5 bases to trimming and J lost 16 bases, with 27 bases between them. Germline V CDR1 and CDR2: MRHNA, SNTAGT. The CDR3 spans 15 residues. CDR3 residues: CASSLVGGTYTPNHF. CDR3 nucleotides: TGTGCCAGCAGTTTAGTTGGGGGCACGTATACGCCGAACCATTTT.